The rows below give T cell receptor beta chains drawn from one sample of a study of T cell responses to AZD1222 COVID-19 vaccine. Here immunoSEQ multiplex PCR was the method, and the copy in TCRdb shows in-frame clones only, minus some. Found here are around 80,000 clones, about 83% of them singletons; the top ten hold about 1.3%. Specimen: peripheral blood, collected 28 days after the second AZD1222 dose. These receptors all stem from an adult who received the AZD1222 COVID-19 vaccine. The CDR3 runs from the conserved cysteine through the conserved F or W. D genes are given only for firm matches. A row's size may be missing; if present it is once, few, many or a size class.

J gene: TRBJ1-2; clone size: .; V gene: TRBV19; D gene: TRBD1; CDR3 protein: CASSIGDRVNYGYTF; CDR3 DNA: TGTGCCAGTAGTATCGGGGACAGGGTGAACTATGGCTACACCTTC
J gene: TRBJ1-1; clone size: .; V gene: TRBV19; D gene: .; CDR3 protein: CASSILLPWQNTEAFF; CDR3 DNA: TGTGCCAGTAGTATTCTTTTACCGTGGCAGAACACTGAAGCTTTCTTT
J gene: TRBJ2-2; clone size: .; V gene: TRBV7-2; D gene: .; CDR3 protein: CASSLRQFTGELFF; CDR3 DNA: TGTGCCAGCAGCTTAAGGCAGTTCACCGGGGAGCTGTTTTTT
J gene: TRBJ2-4; clone size: .; V gene: TRBV29-1; D gene: TRBD1; CDR3 protein: CSVEFRDRGNIQYF; CDR3 DNA: TGCAGCGTTGAATTCCGGGACAGGGGGAACATTCAGTACTTC
J gene: TRBJ1-1; clone size: .; V gene: TRBV2; D gene: TRBD1; CDR3 protein: CASRAEGQPNTEAFF; CDR3 DNA: TGTGCCAGCAGGGCCGAGGGACAGCCGAACACTGAAGCTTTCTTT
J gene: TRBJ1-4; clone size: .; V gene: TRBV27; D gene: TRBD1; CDR3 protein: CASSLDRGDNEKLFF; CDR3 DNA: TGTGCCAGCAGTCTAGACAGGGGCGACAATGAAAAACTGTTTTTT
J gene: TRBJ1-3; clone size: .; V gene: TRBV30; D gene: .; CDR3 protein: CAWSVGTHSGNTIYF; CDR3 DNA: TGTGCCTGGAGTGTTGGGACTCACTCTGGAAACACCATATATTTT
J gene: TRBJ1-2; clone size: .; V gene: TRBV4-3; D gene: .; CDR3 protein: CASSQEVWRTNYGYTF; CDR3 DNA: TGCGCCAGCAGCCAAGAGGTTTGGAGGACGAACTATGGCTACACCTTC
J gene: TRBJ2-5; clone size: .; V gene: TRBV15; D gene: .; CDR3 protein: CATSPHPEGGETQYF; CDR3 DNA: TGTGCCACCAGCCCCCACCCAGAGGGGGGGGAGACCCAGTACTTC
J gene: TRBJ1-2; clone size: .; V gene: TRBV15; D gene: .; CDR3 protein: CATRRPQDGTTGYTF; CDR3 DNA: TGTGCCACCAGGAGACCACAAGACGGGACTACGGGCTACACCTTC
J gene: TRBJ1-5; clone size: .; V gene: TRBV27; D gene: .; CDR3 protein: CASSLARNQPQHF; CDR3 DNA: TGTGCCAGCAGTTTAGCCCGCAATCAGCCCCAGCATTTT
J gene: TRBJ2-7; clone size: .; V gene: TRBV7-2; D gene: .; CDR3 protein: CASSWSPYEQYF; CDR3 DNA: TGTGCCAGCAGCTGGTCTCCCTACGAGCAGTACTTC
J gene: TRBJ2-1; clone size: .; V gene: TRBV5-4; D gene: TRBD2; CDR3 protein: CASSPWRTSGRAEQFF; CDR3 DNA: TGTGCCAGCAGCCCCTGGAGGACTAGCGGGAGAGCTGAGCAGTTCTTC
J gene: TRBJ2-1; clone size: .; V gene: TRBV7-2; D gene: TRBD2; CDR3 protein: CASSLPGLAGHNEQFF; CDR3 DNA: TGTGCCAGCAGCTTACCGGGACTAGCGGGACACAATGAGCAGTTCTTC
J gene: TRBJ1-2; clone size: .; V gene: TRBV6-2/TRBV6-3; D gene: .; CDR3 protein: CASSPRDGSLGGYTF; CDR3 DNA: TGTGCCAGCAGCCCGAGGGACGGATCCCTCGGGGGCTACACCTTC
J gene: TRBJ1-2; clone size: .; V gene: TRBV28; D gene: TRBD1; CDR3 protein: CASSLAGTGAYGYTF; CDR3 DNA: TGTGCCAGCAGTTTAGCCGGGACAGGGGCCTATGGCTACACCTTC
J gene: TRBJ2-2; clone size: .; V gene: TRBV4-1; D gene: .; CDR3 protein: CASSQVGVPGELFF; CDR3 DNA: TGCGCCAGCAGCCAAGTTGGAGTCCCAGGAGAGCTGTTTTTT
J gene: TRBJ2-1; clone size: .; V gene: TRBV28; D gene: TRBD1; CDR3 protein: CASSPKTGPRGSYNEQFF; CDR3 DNA: TGTGCCAGCAGTCCGAAGACAGGGCCTAGGGGCTCCTACAATGAGCAGTTCTTC
J gene: TRBJ1-5; clone size: .; V gene: TRBV28; D gene: .; CDR3 protein: CASSSGFGNQPQHF; CDR3 DNA: TGTGCCAGCAGTTCCGGATTCGGAAATCAGCCCCAGCATTTT
J gene: TRBJ1-3; clone size: .; V gene: TRBV2; D gene: TRBD1; CDR3 protein: CASRVGTAPGNTIYF; CDR3 DNA: TGTGCCAGCAGAGTCGGGACAGCGCCCGGAAACACCATATATTTT
J gene: TRBJ2-7; clone size: .; V gene: TRBV27; D gene: TRBD2; CDR3 protein: CASSTTGTSGTPEPFSSYEQYF; CDR3 DNA: TGTGCCAGCAGTACTACCGGGACTAGCGGGACCCCCGAACCCTTTAGCTCCTACGAGCAGTACTTC
J gene: TRBJ2-3; clone size: .; V gene: TRBV6-4; D gene: TRBD2; CDR3 protein: CASSYLAGATDTQYF; CDR3 DNA: TGTGCCAGCAGTTACTTAGCGGGAGCCACAGATACGCAGTATTTT
J gene: TRBJ2-7; clone size: few; V gene: TRBV28; D gene: .; CDR3 protein: CASSSPLAKYF; CDR3 DNA: TGTGCCAGCAGTTCACCCCTAGCAAAGTACTTC
J gene: TRBJ1-1; clone size: .; V gene: TRBV21-1; D gene: .; CDR3 protein: CASNTGATNTEAFF; CDR3 DNA: TGTGCCAGCAACACAGGGGCGACGAACACTGAAGCTTTCTTT
J gene: TRBJ1-6; clone size: once; V gene: TRBV5-1; D gene: TRBD1; CDR3 protein: CASSLRQGANSPLHF; CDR3 DNA: TGCGCCAGCAGCTTGAGACAGGGGGCCAATTCACCCCTCCACTTT
J gene: TRBJ2-7; clone size: few; V gene: TRBV15; D gene: TRBD2; CDR3 protein: CATSRDPTSGSGEQYF; CDR3 DNA: TGTGCCACCAGCAGAGACCCGACTAGCGGGAGTGGCGAGCAGTACTTC
J gene: TRBJ2-2; clone size: .; V gene: TRBV7-6; D gene: TRBD2; CDR3 protein: CASSPRAAGGHTGELFF; CDR3 DNA: TGTGCCAGCAGCCCCCGAGCAGCGGGAGGACATACCGGGGAGCTGTTTTTT
J gene: TRBJ2-6; clone size: .; V gene: TRBV19; D gene: TRBD1; CDR3 protein: CASSTSPGTGRFSGANVLTF; CDR3 DNA: TGTGCCAGTAGTACGTCACCCGGGACAGGGAGGTTCTCTGGGGCCAACGTCCTGACTTTC
J gene: TRBJ1-1; clone size: few; V gene: TRBV5-1; D gene: TRBD1; CDR3 protein: CASSSLDRVNTEAFF; CDR3 DNA: TGCGCCAGCAGCTCGCTAGACAGGGTGAACACTGAAGCTTTCTTT
J gene: TRBJ1-1; clone size: medium-sized; V gene: TRBV9; D gene: TRBD1; CDR3 protein: CASGTGTENEAFF; CDR3 DNA: TGTGCCAGCGGCACCGGGACAGAAAATGAAGCTTTCTTT
J gene: TRBJ1-1; clone size: .; V gene: TRBV6-5; D gene: .; CDR3 protein: CASSYSTSRSTEAFF; CDR3 DNA: TGTGCCAGCAGTTATTCGACGTCTCGGAGCACTGAAGCTTTCTTT
J gene: TRBJ1-6; clone size: few; V gene: TRBV19; D gene: .; CDR3 protein: CASNFINSPLHF; CDR3 DNA: TGTGCCAGTAACTTCATTAATTCACCCCTCCACTTT
J gene: TRBJ2-7; clone size: .; V gene: TRBV19; D gene: .; CDR3 protein: CASSITGSGEQYF; CDR3 DNA: TGTGCCAGTAGTATAACCGGGAGCGGCGAGCAGTACTTC
J gene: TRBJ1-6; clone size: .; V gene: TRBV7-9; D gene: .; CDR3 protein: CASSLGQGYNSPLHF; CDR3 DNA: TGTGCCAGCAGCTTAGGTCAGGGGTATAATTCACCCCTCCACTTT
J gene: TRBJ1-6; clone size: .; V gene: TRBV28; D gene: .; CDR3 protein: CASSLLQGASPLHF; CDR3 DNA: TGTGCCAGCAGTTTGTTGCAGGGTGCCTCACCCCTCCACTTT
J gene: TRBJ1-3; clone size: .; V gene: TRBV29-1; D gene: .; CDR3 protein: CSVASSGNTIYF; CDR3 DNA: TGCAGCGTTGCCTCCTCTGGAAACACCATATATTTT
J gene: TRBJ1-5; clone size: .; V gene: TRBV28; D gene: .; CDR3 protein: CASNGGHYEVRAANQPQHF; CDR3 DNA: TGTGCCAGCAACGGAGGCCACTATGAGGTCCGGGCAGCAAATCAGCCCCAGCATTTT